This TCR beta chain was identified in a study of shared clonotypes between healthy human individuals. The CDR3 runs 11 residues. In germline, CDR1 is GTSNPN, CDR2 SVGIG (reference sequence). With respect to this clone: A single base separates this from a much larger clone, so it may be a read error.

Every unsorted PBMC PCR replicate was loaded with roughly 0.3 ug DNA, some 31,000 T cell genomes. Sequencing used immunoSEQ multiplex PCR; TCRdb keeps in-frame clones, though not all of them. The table lists 450,000 or so clones, about 74% of them singletons, with around 12% in the top ten. In unsorted samples, genomic DNA was obtained using 94 million or so PBMCs. This clonotype originated in a woman aged 40-49 years in good health. Some clones in this sample may be carry-over from other donors' samples. V gene TRBV30 combines with J gene TRBJ2-7; possibly TRBD2 for D (5 bases). The sequenced sample consisted of PBMCs. Here the CDR3 reads CAWSEGYEQHF. In DNA form, the CDR3 reads TGTGCCTGGAGCGAGGGCTACGAGCAGCACTTC.